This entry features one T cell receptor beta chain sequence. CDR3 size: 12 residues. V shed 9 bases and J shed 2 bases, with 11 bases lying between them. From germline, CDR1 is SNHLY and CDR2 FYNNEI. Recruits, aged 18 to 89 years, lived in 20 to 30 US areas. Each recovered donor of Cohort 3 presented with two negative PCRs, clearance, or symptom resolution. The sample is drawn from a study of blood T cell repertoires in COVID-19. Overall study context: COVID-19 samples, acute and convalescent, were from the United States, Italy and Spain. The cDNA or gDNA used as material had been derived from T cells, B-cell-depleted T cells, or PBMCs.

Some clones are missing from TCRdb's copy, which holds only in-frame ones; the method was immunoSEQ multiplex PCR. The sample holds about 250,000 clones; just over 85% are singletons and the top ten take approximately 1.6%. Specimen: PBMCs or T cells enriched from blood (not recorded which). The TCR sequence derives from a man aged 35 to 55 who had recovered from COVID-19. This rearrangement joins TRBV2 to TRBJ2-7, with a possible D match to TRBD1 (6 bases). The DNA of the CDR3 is TGTGCCAGTCAACAGGGCCCCTACGAGCAGTACTTC. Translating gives CASQQGPYEQYF.